Below, 22 T cell receptor beta chains from the same sample are listed, as sequenced in a study of T cells in Graves' hyperthyroidism and ophthalmopathy. TCR beta CDR3 regions were amplified from RNA. The TCR CDR3 first-round RT-PCR relied on the HTBI primer set. Each CDR3 protein gets one entry after TCRdb re-called the multiplex PCR reads with MiXCR. The sample has 490,000 or so distinct CDR3 sequences; about 16% are singletons. Sequencing used blood. These TCRs come from a woman in her 30s with Graves' ophthalmopathy.

This clonotype was counted ten times or more. The chain employs TRBV12-3 or TRBV12-4 and TRBJ2-3; D call uncertain. This CDR3 comprises 18 residues. Trimming shortened V by 4 bases and J by 4 bases, and 24 bases separated the two germline ends. CDR3 amino acids: CASSSAGQLMVHPDTQYF. The CDR3 coding sequence is TGTGCCAGCAGTTCCGCTGGGCAGCTCATGGTCCACCCAGATACGCAGTATTTT.

This clonotype was observed at least ten times. This chain links TRBV7-2 with TRBJ2-1, with 11 bases aligning to TRBD2. The germline V gene encodes CDR1 SGHTA and CDR2 FQGNSA. The J segment lost 6 bases and the V segment lost 1 base, leaving 5 bases of the junction unmatched. The CDR3 length is 16 residues. The CDR3 here is CASSLEFTSGSNEQFF. CDR3 coding DNA: TGTGCCAGCAGCTTAGAGTTTACTAGCGGGAGCAATGAGCAGTTCTTC.

This clonotype has more than one count but fewer than ten. The chain couples TRBV6-1 to TRBJ2-2; D unclear. Germline assignment: CDR1 MNHNS and CDR2 SASEGT. V lost 1 base, J lost 8 bases, and 11 bases lay in between. This CDR3 is 14 amino acids long. In DNA, the CDR3 is TGTGCCAGCAGTGAAGTTCCCTTTGAAGGGGAGCTGTTTTTT. It yields the protein CASSEVPFEGELFF.

This chain uses TRBV5-8 with TRBJ1-1, with 9 bases aligning to TRBD1. In germline, CDR1 is SGHTS, CDR2 YDEGEE. V shed 4 bases, J shed 1 base, and the junction held 5 bases outside the gene matches. This CDR3 region has 15 residues. CDR3 DNA: TGTGCCAGCAGCGGGAACAGGGGGCCGAACACTGAAGCTTTCTTT. Translation: CASSGNRGPNTEAFF.

CDR3 coding DNA: TGTGCCAGCAGTTTCGGGAAGTTGGGACATTCCTACGAGCAGTACTTC. Its protein product is CASSFGKLGHSYEQYF. The chain joins TRBV27 to TRBJ2-7; D possibly corresponds to TRBD1 (6 bases). The germline gives CDR1 MNHEY, CDR2 SMNVEV (reference sequence). The CDR3 contains 16 residues. Trimming cost V 3 bases and J 1 base, with 16 bases left between them.

This chain joins TRBV6-2 or TRBV6-3 and TRBJ2-1, with 11 bases lining up with TRBD2. Germline loops: CDR1 MNHEY, CDR2 SVGEGT. CDR3 length: 21 amino acids. V lost 2 bases, J lost 2 bases, and 17 bases stayed unmatched. The CDR3 region is CASSYPPMLLAGDHPYNEQFF. CDR3 bases: TGTGCCAGCAGTTACCCGCCCATGCTACTAGCGGGAGACCACCCCTACAATGAGCAGTTCTTC.

This clonotype was found a few times. This chain uses TRBV10-3 with TRBJ2-2; D is undetermined. Trimming took 2 bases from V and 7 from J, leaving 11 bases between them. This CDR3 is built from 14 residues. Germline V gives CDR1 ENHRY, CDR2 SYGVKD. CDR3 DNA sequence: TGTGCCATCAGTGAGGCTCCCTCTGGCGGGGAGCTGTTTTTT. Translation: CAISEAPSGGELFF.

There are many counts of this clonotype. J is TRBJ2-7 and V is TRBV6-1, with 9 bases fitting TRBD1. CDR3 size: 14 residues. The germline V gene has CDR1 MNHNS and CDR2 SASEGT. V was pared by 5 bases and J by 5 bases, with 7 bases of the junction left unmatched. This chain's CDR3 is CASSPGTGSHEQYF. CDR3 nucleotides: TGTGCCAGCAGTCCCGGGACAGGGAGCCACGAGCAGTACTTC.

This clonotype was observed at least ten times. The rearrangement joins TRBV2 to TRBJ2-7; D unclear. CDR3 length equals 11 residues. With 3 bases removed from V and 6 bases from J, the gap between germline ends came to 6 bases. From germline, CDR1 is SNHLY and CDR2 FYNNEI. The CDR3 nucleotides read TGTGCCAGCAGTGACACCCTCGAGCAGTACTTC. As protein: CASSDTLEQYF.

This chain uses TRBV20-1 with TRBJ2-2; possible D gene TRBD1, 5 bases. Germline CDR1 and CDR2: DFQATT and SNEGSKA (reference sequence). Trimming removed 4 bases at V and 6 bases at J, with 15 bases between. The CDR3 sequence is 14 residues long. CDR3 DNA sequence: TGCAGTGCTACCCTGGGGCCAGGTTCCGGGGAGCTGTTTTTT. Protein product: CSATLGPGSGELFF.

There are many counts of this clonotype. The chain is built from TRBV28 and TRBJ2-2; no clear D gene. The ends were cut back, 6 bases at V and 8 bases at J, with 19 bases in the middle. CDR1 and CDR2 (germline): MDHEN, SYDVKM. The CDR3 runs to 15 residues. The CDR3 DNA reads as TGTGCCAGCAGGCGAGTACGGTCACCGTTGGGGGAGCTGTTTTTT. This gives the protein CASRRVRSPLGELFF.

This clonotype was seen at least ten times. The chain combines TRBV5-1 with TRBJ2-1; tentatively, D is TRBD2 (5 bases). Germline V gene lookup returns CDR1 SGHRS and CDR2 YFSETQ. Trimming removed 3 bases at V and 7 bases at J, with 14 bases between. The CDR3 is 14 residues long. The CDR3 loop reads CASSSEVPPNEQFF. CDR3 nucleotide sequence: TGCGCCAGCAGCTCGGAGGTTCCTCCTAATGAGCAGTTCTTC. Together with reference TRBV5-1 and TRBJ2-1, the CDR3 gives the full variable domain: KAGVTQTPRYLIKTRGQQVTLSCSPISGHRSVSWYQQTPGQGLQFLFEYFSETQRNKGNFPGRFSGRQFSNSRSEMNVSTLELGDSALYLCASSSEVPPNEQFFGPGTRLTVL.

The sample holds a few counts of this clonotype. The chain employs TRBV10-3 and TRBJ2-2, with TRBD1 identical over 8 bases. Per germline, CDR1 ENHRY and CDR2 SYGVKD. The CDR3 has 15 amino acids. The trim removed 10 bases at V and 6 bases at J, leaving 13 bases unmatched. CDR3 in DNA: TGTGCCACAGGGTCCGGGACAGGCATCTCCGGGGAGCTGTTTTTT. This translates into CATGSGTGISGELFF.

This clonotype was detected only a few times. The rearrangement links TRBV20-1 to TRBJ2-3; 7 nucleotides line up with TRBD2. Per the germline V gene, CDR1 is DFQATT and CDR2 is SNEGSKA (reference sequence). This CDR3 has 18 amino acids. After removal of 3 bases from V and 2 bases from J, the junction contained 17 bases not matched to a gene. The CDR3 sequence: CSASPLVVLADDTDTQYF. The CDR3 nucleotides are TGCAGTGCTAGTCCCCTCGTGGTTCTAGCGGATGACACAGATACGCAGTATTTT.

This clonotype was seen repeatedly, ten times or more. V gene TRBV12-3 or TRBV12-4 combines with J gene TRBJ2-5; possible D gene TRBD2, 5 bases. The CDR3 covers 11 residues. Deletions cut 5 bases from V and 5 bases from J, with 6 bases between. The CDR3 nucleotides read TGTGCCAGCAGTAGGAGGGAGACCCAGTACTTC. Amino acids: CASSRRETQYF.

The CDR3 reads CASGGQAYNSPLHF. In DNA, the CDR3 is TGTGCCAGCGGGGGACAGGCTTATAATTCACCCCTCCACTTT. The rearrangement joins TRBV12-3 or TRBV12-4 to TRBJ1-6; the match to TRBD1 covers 8 bases. This CDR3 has 14 residues. After removal of 8 bases from V and 4 bases from J, the junction contained 4 bases not matched to a gene.

The J gene is TRBJ2-1, the V gene TRBV28; 7 nucleotides match TRBD1. The CDR3 has 14 amino acids. Germline CDR1 MDHEN, CDR2 SYDVKM. V was clipped by 6 bases and J by 5 bases; unmatched bases: 7. As DNA, the CDR3 is TGTGCCAGCAGATGGGGACAGCCCAACAATGAGCAGTTCTTC. The encoded protein is CASRWGQPNNEQFF.

The rearrangement joins TRBV4-1 to TRBJ1-5, with D tentatively TRBD1 (6 bases). The V gene's germline CDR1 is MGHRA and CDR2 YSYEKL. The CDR3 totals 19 residues. Trimming cost V 4 bases and J 0 bases, with 22 bases left between them. In DNA form, the CDR3 reads TGCGCCAGCAGCCTCAACCAGGGGCTTGAAGGTTATAGCAATCAGCCCCAGCATTTT. Protein product: CASSLNQGLEGYSNQPQHF.

The V gene is TRBV27, the J gene TRBJ2-3; D might be TRBD1 (6 bases). The CDR3 runs to 15 residues. V was cut by 2 bases and J by 4 bases, with 13 bases left in between. Germline loops: CDR1 MNHEY, CDR2 SMNVEV (reference sequence). In DNA form, the CDR3 reads TGTGCCAGCAGTTTAATGGGGGCGAGCGCAGATACGCAGTATTTT. Translation: CASSLMGASADTQYF.

In its sample, this clonotype was seen many times. V gene TRBV3-1 combines with J gene TRBJ1-4; weak D call: TRBD1 (5 bases). Germline CDR1 reads LGHDT; CDR2 reads YNNKEL (reference sequence). Trimming took 2 bases from V and 8 from J, leaving 12 bases between them. CDR3 length equals 14 residues. The CDR3 region is CASSQNQGGEKLFF. Written as DNA, the CDR3 is TGTGCCAGCAGCCAAAACCAGGGAGGCGAAAAACTGTTTTTT.

The V gene is TRBV19, the J gene TRBJ2-2; D may correspond to TRBD1 or TRBD2 (7 bases each). V lost 3 bases and J 3 bases, leaving 14 bases between the germline ends. Germline-derived CDR1 and CDR2 are LNHDA and SQIVND (reference sequence). The CDR3 length is 16 residues. The CDR3, as DNA: TGTGCCAGTAGTATGTACAGGGGAGGGGACACCGGGGAGCTGTTTTTT. Protein sequence: CASSMYRGGDTGELFF.

At least ten counts were recorded for this clonotype. This chain joins TRBV10-3 and TRBJ1-5; D remains ambiguous. V was pared by 7 bases and J by 7 bases, with 14 bases between. This CDR3 comprises 13 residues. Germline V gene lookup returns CDR1 ENHRY and CDR2 SYGVKD. In DNA form, the CDR3 reads TGTGCCATCACCAACCATATGATGCAGCCCCAGCATTTT. Amino acid sequence: CAITNHMMQPQHF.